This T cell receptor (beta chain) was sequenced during a study of T-cell memory formation after mild COVID-19. Background on the study: Largely, the TCR clusters proved donor specific.

5'RACE primed from the constant segment yielded TCR alpha and TCR beta cDNA libraries bearing sample barcodes and UMIs. TCRdb processed the 5' RACE reads anew with MiXCR; each CDR3 protein has one entry. The sample consists of about 310,000 distinct CDR3 sequences, more than 15% of them appearing once. General study results and limits: CD4+ clones that contracted lay mainly in CM and EM; CD8+ ones lay in EMRA.

For this clonotype: Its antigen is as yet unknown.

Germline-derived CDR1 and CDR2 are LGHNA and YNFKEQ. This CDR3 spans 11 amino acids. V lost 0 bases to trimming and J lost 10 bases, with 3 bases between them. The genes are TRBV4-2 and TRBJ2-2; no definite D call. Sequenced input: PBMCs or a T cell subset sorted from them (not recorded which). This clonotype was obtained from a man aged 18 to 30 who had mild COVID-19 (a few samples of this study predate the infection). Cell type and time point are not known. Here the CDR3 DNA reads TGTGCCAGCAGCCAAGATAAGGAGCTGTTTTTT. This translates into CASSQDKELFF.